This T cell receptor (beta chain) emerged from a study of cytomegalovirus exposure and HLA in healthy donors. Study conclusions and caveats: Subsequent analysis showed first-cohort TCR clusters tending to co-occur in more than 95 validation repertoires. The investigators catalogued 164 TCR beta chains as cytomegalovirus-associated. Cytomegalovirus status, reportedly, was diagnosed with high specificity and sensitivity by the classifier.

TCRdb's copy holds only in-frame clones and misses some; the assay was immunoSEQ multiplex PCR. Of more than 70,000 clones detected, 90% to 96% appear once; the ten largest clones hold about 1.5%. Turning to this clone: Its antigen is as yet unknown.

While the first cohort had over 650 subjects, the donors belonged to the separate validation cohort of about 120 subjects. J gave up 4 bases and V 6 bases, and 6 bases lay outside the gene matches. In germline, CDR1 is SQVTM, CDR2 ANQGSEA. The CDR3 runs to 13 residues. This receptor was obtained from a man between 18 and 29 years old in good health and CMV-seropositive. Sequencing was done on a sample of PBMCs. J is TRBJ1-1 and V is TRBV29-1; TRBD1 agrees at 9 bases. CDR3 residues: CSVLRDRVTEAFF. The DNA of the CDR3 is TGCAGCGTCCTCCGGGACAGGGTCACTGAAGCTTTCTTT.